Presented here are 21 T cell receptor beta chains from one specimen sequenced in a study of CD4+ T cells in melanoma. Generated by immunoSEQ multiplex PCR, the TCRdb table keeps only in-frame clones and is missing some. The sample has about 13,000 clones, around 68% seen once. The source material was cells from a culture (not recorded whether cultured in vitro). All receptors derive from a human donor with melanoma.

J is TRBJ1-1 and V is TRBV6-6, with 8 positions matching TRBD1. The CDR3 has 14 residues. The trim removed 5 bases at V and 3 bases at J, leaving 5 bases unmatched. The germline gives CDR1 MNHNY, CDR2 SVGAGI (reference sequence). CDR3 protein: CASSMTGADTEAFF. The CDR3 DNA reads TGTGCCAGCAGTATGACAGGGGCCGACACTGAAGCTTTCTTT.

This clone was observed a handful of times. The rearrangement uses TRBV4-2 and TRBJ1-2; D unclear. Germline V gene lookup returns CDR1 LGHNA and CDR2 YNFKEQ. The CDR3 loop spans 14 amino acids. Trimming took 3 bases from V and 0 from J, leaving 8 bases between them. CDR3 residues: CASSQGATNYGYTF. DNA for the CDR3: TGTGCCAGCAGCCAGGGTGCCACTAACTATGGCTACACCTTC.

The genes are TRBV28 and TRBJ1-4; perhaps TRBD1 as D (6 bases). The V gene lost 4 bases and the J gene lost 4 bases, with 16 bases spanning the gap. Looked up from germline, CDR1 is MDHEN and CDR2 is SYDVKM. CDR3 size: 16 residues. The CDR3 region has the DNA TGTGCCAGCAGTTCGACCGAGGGACACCTTAATGAAAAACTGTTTTTT. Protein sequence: CASSSTEGHLNEKLFF.

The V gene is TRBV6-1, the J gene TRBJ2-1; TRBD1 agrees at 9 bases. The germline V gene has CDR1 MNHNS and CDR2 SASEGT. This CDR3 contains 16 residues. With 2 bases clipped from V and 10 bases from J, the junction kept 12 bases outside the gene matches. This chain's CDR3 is CASSEPGQGSLGEQFF. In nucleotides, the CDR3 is TGTGCCAGCAGTGAACCCGGACAGGGGAGCCTGGGAGAGCAGTTCTTC.

The CDR3 nucleotides read TGTGCCAGCAGCAAAACTAGCGGGGGTAAGGCAGATACGCAGTATTTT. It specifies CASSKTSGGKADTQYF. This sequence joins TRBV5-6 and TRBJ2-3; TRBD2 matches at 11 bases. Germline V gene data show CDR1 as SGHDT and CDR2 as YYEEEE. After removal of 4 bases from V and 4 bases from J, the junction contained 8 bases not matched to a gene. The CDR3 runs to 16 residues.

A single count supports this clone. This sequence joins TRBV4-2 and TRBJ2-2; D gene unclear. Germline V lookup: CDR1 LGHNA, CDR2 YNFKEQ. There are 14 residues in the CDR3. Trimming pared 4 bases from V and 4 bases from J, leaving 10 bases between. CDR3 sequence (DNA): TGTGCCAGCAGCCCTGCTGTCGGCACCGGGGAGCTGTTTTTT. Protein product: CASSPAVGTGELFF.

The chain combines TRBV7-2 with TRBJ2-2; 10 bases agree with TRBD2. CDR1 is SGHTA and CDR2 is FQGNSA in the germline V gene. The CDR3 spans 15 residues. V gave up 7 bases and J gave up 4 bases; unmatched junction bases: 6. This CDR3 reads CASTPTSGPTGELFF. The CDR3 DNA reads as TGTGCCAGCACCCCGACTAGCGGGCCCACCGGGGAGCTGTTTTTT.

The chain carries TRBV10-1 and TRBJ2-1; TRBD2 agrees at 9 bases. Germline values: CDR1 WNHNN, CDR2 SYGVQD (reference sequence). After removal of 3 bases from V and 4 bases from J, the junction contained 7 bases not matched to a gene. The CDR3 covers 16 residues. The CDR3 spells CASSDTGGGGYNEQFF. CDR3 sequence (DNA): TGCGCCAGCAGTGATACCGGCGGGGGGGGTTACAATGAGCAGTTCTTC.

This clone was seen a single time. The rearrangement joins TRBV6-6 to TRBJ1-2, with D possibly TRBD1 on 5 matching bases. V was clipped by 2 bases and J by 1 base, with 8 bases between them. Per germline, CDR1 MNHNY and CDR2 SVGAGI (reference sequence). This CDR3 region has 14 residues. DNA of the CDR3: TGTGCCAGCAGTTACCCGACAGATAACTATGGCTACACCTTC. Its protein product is CASSYPTDNYGYTF.

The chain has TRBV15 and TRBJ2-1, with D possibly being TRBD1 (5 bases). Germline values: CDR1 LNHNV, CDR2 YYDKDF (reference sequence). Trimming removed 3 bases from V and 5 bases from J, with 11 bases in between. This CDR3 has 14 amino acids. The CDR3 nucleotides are TGTGCCACCAGCAGGGCAGGGTCCCACAATGAGCAGTTCTTC. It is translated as CATSRAGSHNEQFF.

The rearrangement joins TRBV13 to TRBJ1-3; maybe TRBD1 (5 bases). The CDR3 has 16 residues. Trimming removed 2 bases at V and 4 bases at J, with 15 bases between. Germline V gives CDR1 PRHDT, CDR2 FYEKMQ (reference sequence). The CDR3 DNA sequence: TGTGCCAGCAGCTTATGGGGGGGACCAGCCGGAAACACCATATATTTT. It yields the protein CASSLWGGPAGNTIYF.

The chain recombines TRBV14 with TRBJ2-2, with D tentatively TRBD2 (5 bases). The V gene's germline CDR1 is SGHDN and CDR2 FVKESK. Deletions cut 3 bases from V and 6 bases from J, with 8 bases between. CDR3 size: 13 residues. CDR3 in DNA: TGTGCCAGCAGCCAGCGAGCGGCCGGGGAGCTGTTTTTT. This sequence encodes CASSQRAAGELFF.

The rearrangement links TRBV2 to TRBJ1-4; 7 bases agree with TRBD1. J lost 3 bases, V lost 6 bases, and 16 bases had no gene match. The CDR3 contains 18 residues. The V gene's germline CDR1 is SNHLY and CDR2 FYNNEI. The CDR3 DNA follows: TGTGCCAGCAGCGAGGGCAGGGGGATCGCCCAGGCTAATGAAAAACTGTTTTTT. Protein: CASSEGRGIAQANEKLFF.

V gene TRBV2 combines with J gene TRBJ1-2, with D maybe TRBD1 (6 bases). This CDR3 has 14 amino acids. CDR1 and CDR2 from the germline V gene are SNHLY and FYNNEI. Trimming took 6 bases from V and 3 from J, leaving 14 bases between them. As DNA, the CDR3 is TGTGCCAGCAGCCTTCGGGGGGGGCACTATGGCTACACCTTC. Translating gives CASSLRGGHYGYTF.

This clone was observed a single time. The CDR3: CASSLRLVEVSGEQFF. CDR3 DNA: TGTGCCAGCAGCTTAAGGCTAGTAGAAGTATCCGGTGAGCAGTTCTTC. The rearrangement links TRBV7-6 to TRBJ2-1; D unresolved. Trimming took off 2 bases at V and 9 bases at J, with 20 bases between the two ends. Germline CDR1 and CDR2: SGHVS and FNYEAQ. This CDR3 has 16 amino acids.

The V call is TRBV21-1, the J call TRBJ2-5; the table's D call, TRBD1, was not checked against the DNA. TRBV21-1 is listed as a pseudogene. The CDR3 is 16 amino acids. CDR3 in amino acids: CASSKAKGVVAETQYF. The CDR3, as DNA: TGTGCCAGCAGCAAAGCGAAAGGGGTTGTGGCAGAGACCCAGTACTTC.

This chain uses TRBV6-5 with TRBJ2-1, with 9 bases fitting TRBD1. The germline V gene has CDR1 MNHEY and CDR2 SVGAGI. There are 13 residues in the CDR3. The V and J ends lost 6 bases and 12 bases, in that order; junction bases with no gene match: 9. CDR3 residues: CASRAGTGFLQFF. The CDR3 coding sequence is TGTGCCAGCAGAGCCGGGACAGGGTTTTTGCAGTTCTTC.

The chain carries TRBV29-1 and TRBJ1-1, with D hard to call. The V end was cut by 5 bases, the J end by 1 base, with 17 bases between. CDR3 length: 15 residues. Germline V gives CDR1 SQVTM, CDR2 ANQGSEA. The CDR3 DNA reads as TGCAGCGTTTCACCCCAAATAGGACCGAACACTGAAGCTTTCTTT. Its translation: CSVSPQIGPNTEAFF.

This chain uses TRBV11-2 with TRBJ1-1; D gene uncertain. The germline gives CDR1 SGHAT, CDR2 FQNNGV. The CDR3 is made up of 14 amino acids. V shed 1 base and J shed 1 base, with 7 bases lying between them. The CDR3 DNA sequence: TGTGCCAGCAGCTTAGGGGTGGGGAACACTGAAGCTTTCTTT. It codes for CASSLGVGNTEAFF. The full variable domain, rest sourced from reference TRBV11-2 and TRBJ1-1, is EAGVAQSPRYKIIEKRQSVAFWCNPISGHATLYWYQQILGQGPKLLIQFQNNGVVDDSQLPKDRFSAERLKGVDSTLKIQPAKLEDSAVYLCASSLGVGNTEAFFGQGTRLTVV.

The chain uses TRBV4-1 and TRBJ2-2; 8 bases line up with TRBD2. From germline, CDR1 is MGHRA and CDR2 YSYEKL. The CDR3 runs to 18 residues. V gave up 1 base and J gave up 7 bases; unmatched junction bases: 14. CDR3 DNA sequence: TGCGCCAGCAGCCAAGTTCCCCTCCTGCGGGGGGTTGGCGGGGAGCTGTTTTTT. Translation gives CASSQVPLLRGVGGELFF.

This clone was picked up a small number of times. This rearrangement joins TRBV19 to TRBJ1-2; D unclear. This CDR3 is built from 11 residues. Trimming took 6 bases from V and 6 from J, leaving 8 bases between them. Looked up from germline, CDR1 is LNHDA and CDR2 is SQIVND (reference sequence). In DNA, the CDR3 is TGTGCCAGTAGGTACTATGATGGCTACACCTTC. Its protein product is CASRYYDGYTF.